This entry lists 28 T cell receptor beta chains sequenced from one sample in a study of immune evolution from preneoplasia to lung adenocarcinoma (dated by TCRdb to about 2021). Library preparation was by the immunoSEQ multiplex PCR assay. As stored in TCRdb, this immuneACCESS dataset retains in-frame rearrangements with V and J assigned. A fraction of the clones does not appear; measured against another copy, unresolved V genes explain less than half of the discrepancy, and the remainder lacks a known reason. For this sample there are fewer than 7,500 clones; roughly 73% appear just once. The ten top clones hold around 9.5% of the sample. The sequenced sample consisted of FFPE lung adenocarcinoma in situ tissue. The label giving this sample's cell subset or site can be read as: preinvasive adenocarcinoma in situ (AIS). The receptors here all came from a donor at least 70 years old with lung adenocarcinoma.

The chain has TRBV19 and TRBJ1-5; D is undetermined. V was shortened by 3 bases and J by 0 bases, with 3 bases between the two germline ends. The germline V gene encodes CDR1 LNHDA and CDR2 SQIVND (reference sequence). The CDR3 totals 13 residues. The CDR3, as DNA: TGTGCCAGTAGTATGAGTAGCAATCAGCCCCAGCATTTT. This translates into CASSMSSNQPQHF.

The chain uses TRBV7-9 and TRBJ1-2; the D gene is possibly TRBD1 (5 bases). Germline CDR1 reads SEHNR; CDR2 reads FQNEAQ (reference sequence). Trimming took 5 bases from V and 4 from J, leaving 14 bases between them. This CDR3 spans 14 amino acids. CDR3 in DNA: TGTGCCAGCAGCCCACAGGCCGTGGGCTATGGCTACACCTTC. Translating gives CASSPQAVGYGYTF.

The V and J genes are TRBV5-8 and TRBJ1-2, with TRBD1 identical over 7 bases. Germline values: CDR1 SGHTS, CDR2 YDEGEE. CDR3 length: 15 residues. The V segment lost 3 bases and the J segment 3 bases; nucleotides outside the gene matches: 8. As DNA, the CDR3 is TGTGCCAGCAGCTGGGGTGACAGGGTTGACTATGGCTACACCTTC. This sequence encodes CASSWGDRVDYGYTF.

The chain links TRBV2 to TRBJ2-3; D uncertain. The ends were cut back, 2 bases at V and 4 bases at J, with 4 bases in the middle. This CDR3 has 12 residues. Germline V gene data show CDR1 as SNHLY and CDR2 as FYNNEI. The chain's CDR3 is CASSELPDTQYF. CDR3 nucleotide sequence: TGTGCCAGCAGTGAACTCCCAGATACGCAGTATTTT.

The chain combines TRBV4-1 with TRBJ1-1; a possible D gene is TRBD1 (6 bases). The germline V gene has CDR1 MGHRA and CDR2 YSYEKL. CDR3 size: 17 residues. The germline V and J ends were trimmed by 0 bases and 4 bases, with 18 bases remaining between them. This CDR3 reads CASSQDSYRARSTEAFF. DNA of the CDR3: TGCGCCAGCAGCCAAGATAGTTACAGGGCGAGGAGCACTGAAGCTTTCTTT.

This clone appeared a few times. V and J are TRBV5-1 and TRBJ2-3, with 7 positions matching TRBD2. Germline CDR1 is SGHRS and CDR2 is YFSETQ. Unmatched junction bases numbered 7, after V lost 1 base and J lost 2 bases. The CDR3 length is 16 residues. The CDR3 reads CASSLLLAQHTDTQYF. The CDR3 region has the DNA TGCGCCAGCAGCTTGCTACTAGCGCAGCACACAGATACGCAGTATTTT.

The rearrangement joins TRBV28 to TRBJ2-5; TRBD1 might be the D (6 bases). Trimming pared 5 bases from V and 3 bases from J, leaving 10 bases between. Germline V CDR1 and CDR2: MDHEN, SYDVKM. CDR3 length: 13 amino acids. The CDR3: CASSKGVKETQYF. CDR3 nucleotides: TGTGCCAGCAGTAAGGGGGTGAAAGAGACCCAGTACTTC.

The chain uses TRBV6-1 and TRBJ1-1; D unresolved. The V gene's germline CDR1 is MNHNS and CDR2 SASEGT. Trimming removed 8 bases from V and 11 bases from J, with 12 bases in between. CDR3 size: 10 residues. The chain's CDR3 is CASRTGGAFF. CDR3 coding DNA: TGTGCCAGCCGGACGGGCGGGGCTTTCTTT.

The chain has TRBV11-1 and TRBJ1-5; 9 nucleotides line up with TRBD1. The V segment lost 5 bases and the J segment 0 bases; nucleotides outside the gene matches: 2. Germline V gene data show CDR1 as SGHAT and CDR2 as FQDESV (reference sequence). This CDR3 contains 15 residues. CDR3 coding DNA: TGTGCCAGCAGCCCGGGACAGGGTAGCAATCAGCCCCAGCATTTT. As protein: CASSPGQGSNQPQHF.

This clone has a single count. The chain has TRBV2 and TRBJ2-7; tentatively, D is TRBD2 (6 bases). Trimming shortened V by 4 bases and J by 7 bases, and 17 bases separated the two germline ends. Germline CDR1 is SNHLY and CDR2 is FYNNEI. The CDR3 has 14 amino acids. Written as DNA, the CDR3 is TGTGCCAGCAGTGCCCTGGGGGGAGGCTATGAGCAGTACTTC. The encoded protein is CASSALGGGYEQYF.

The CDR3 is CASTLGSLGELFF. CDR3 in DNA: TGTGCCAGCACCCTAGGGTCCCTAGGGGAACTGTTTTTT. This sequence joins TRBV13 and TRBJ1-4; tentative D call: TRBD1 (5 bases). Germline V gives CDR1 PRHDT, CDR2 FYEKMQ (reference sequence). V was clipped by 7 bases and J by 12 bases, with 18 bases between them. The CDR3 is 13 amino acids. Combining the CDR3 with reference TRBV13 and TRBJ1-4 gives the whole variable domain AAGVIQSPRHLIKEKRETATLKCYPIPRHDTVYWYQQGPGQDPQFLISFYEKMQSDKGSIPDRFSAQQFSDYHSELNMSSLELGDSALYFCASTLGSLGELFFGSGTQLSVL.

The chain combines TRBV28 with TRBJ1-6, with D uncertain. Trimming stripped 7 bases from V and 8 bases from J, with 18 bases between. This CDR3 contains 15 residues. Germline CDR1 is MDHEN and CDR2 is SYDVKM. CDR3 loop: CASTLLGPKDSPLHF. For the CDR3, the DNA is TGTGCCAGCACCTTACTTGGTCCAAAAGATTCACCCCTCCACTTT.

In this sample, this clone turned up a few times. This chain connects TRBV29-1 to TRBJ2-7; 7 positions match TRBD2. The J segment lost 1 base and the V segment lost 4 bases, leaving 4 bases of the junction unmatched. CDR3 size: 13 residues. Germline V gene lookup returns CDR1 SQVTM and CDR2 ANQGSEA. CDR3 sequence: CSVAPGGSYEQYF. For the CDR3, the DNA is TGCAGCGTTGCTCCGGGGGGATCCTACGAGCAGTACTTC.

The chain is built from TRBV18 and TRBJ1-4, with D perhaps matching TRBD1 (6 bases). The germline CDR1 and CDR2 sequences are KGHSH and LQKENI. The CDR3 sequence is 15 residues long. V gave up 1 base and J gave up 5 bases, with 11 bases separating them. This CDR3 reads CASSPRGQRNEKLFF. CDR3 nucleotide sequence: TGTGCCAGCTCACCACGGGGACAAAGGAATGAAAAACTGTTTTTT. Full variable domain (missing parts from reference TRBV18 and TRBJ1-4): NAGVMQNPRHLVRRRGQEARLRCSPMKGHSHVYWYRQLPEEGLKFMVYLQKENIIDESGMPKERFSAEFPKEGPSILRIQQVVRGDSAAYFCASSPRGQRNEKLFFGSGTQLSVL.

The rearrangement joins TRBV18 to TRBJ1-1; D unclear. This CDR3 has 14 amino acids. CDR1 KGHSH and CDR2 LQKENI come from the germline V gene. V was trimmed by 4 bases and J by 9 bases, leaving 18 bases between them. CDR3 in DNA: TGTGCCAGCTCACGCGGTGGAAGAAATGACAAAGCTTTCTTT. Translating it yields CASSRGGRNDKAFF.

V usage is TRBV14 and J usage is TRBJ1-2; TRBD1 is a possible D gene (6 bases). CDR1 is SGHDN, CDR2 FVKESK, per germline. V lost 4 bases to trimming and J lost 8 bases, with 14 bases between them. This CDR3 is 13 amino acids long. The CDR3 loop reads CASSPHRERGYTF. In nucleotides, the CDR3 is TGTGCCAGCAGCCCTCACAGGGAGCGCGGCTACACCTTC.

This clone was picked up one time. This rearrangement joins TRBV29-1 to TRBJ1-1, with D uncertain. The CDR3 extends over 14 amino acids. Trimming took off 1 base at V and 1 base at J, with 10 bases between the two ends. In germline, CDR1 is SQVTM, CDR2 ANQGSEA. The CDR3 nucleotides read TGCAGCGTTGAAGTCTTTGGGCAGAACACTGAAGCTTTCTTT. Encoded protein: CSVEVFGQNTEAFF.

The CDR3 loop reads CASSSRAGGPGEQFF. DNA of the CDR3: TGCGCCAGCAGCTCACGAGCGGGAGGGCCGGGGGAGCAGTTCTTC. The chain carries TRBV5-1 and TRBJ2-1, with 10 bases lining up with TRBD2. The CDR3 has 15 residues. Trimming took 3 bases from V and 10 from J; bases not matched to a gene: 10. Per the germline V gene, CDR1 is SGHRS and CDR2 is YFSETQ.

This clone came up a few times. The chain couples TRBV5-4 to TRBJ2-7; 7 bases are a match to TRBD1. The V gene's germline CDR1 is SGHNT and CDR2 YYREEE (reference sequence). The junction had 9 bases not matched to a gene; V was cut back by 10 bases and J by 2 bases. The CDR3 length is 13 residues. As DNA, the CDR3 is TGTGCCGGAAGGGACAGCGTAACCTACGAGCAGTACTTC. Translated, it gives CAGRDSVTYEQYF.

This clone was seen more than once but under ten times. The chain joins TRBV5-1 to TRBJ1-2, with 9 bases that match TRBD1. The trim removed 4 bases at V and 1 base at J, leaving 2 bases unmatched. This CDR3 contains 14 residues. Germline CDR1 reads SGHRS; CDR2 reads YFSETQ. For the CDR3, the DNA is TGCGCCAGCAGCGGGGGACAGGGTAACTATGGCTACACCTTC. Translated, it gives CASSGGQGNYGYTF. Filled out from reference TRBV5-1 and TRBJ1-2, the complete variable domain reads KAGVTQTPRYLIKTRGQQVTLSCSPISGHRSVSWYQQTPGQGLQFLFEYFSETQRNKGNFPGRFSGRQFSNSRSEMNVSTLELGDSALYLCASSGGQGNYGYTFGSGTRLTVV.

This clone appeared a few times. Written as DNA, the CDR3 is TGTGCTAGTGGTTTGCAACGCCTACAGGGAGGGAATTCACCCCTCCACTTT. Residues: CASGLQRLQGGNSPLHF. The chain recombines TRBV12-5 with TRBJ1-6, with D possibly matching TRBD1 (6 bases). Germline V CDR1 and CDR2: LGHNT, FRNRAP. The V end was cut by 2 bases, the J end by 7 bases, with 18 bases between. The CDR3 runs to 17 residues.

This clone is labeled medium-sized. The CDR3 DNA sequence: TGTGCCAGCAGTTTATCGTATGGGACCTCGGGTGAAAAACTGTTTTTT. Translating gives CASSLSYGTSGEKLFF. This chain links TRBV27 with TRBJ1-4; tentatively, D is TRBD1 (5 bases). V was clipped by 0 bases and J by 7 bases, with 15 bases between them. From germline, CDR1 is MNHEY and CDR2 SMNVEV (reference sequence). There are 16 residues in the CDR3.

The chain has TRBV4-2 and TRBJ1-1, with a tentative D call TRBD1 (5 bases). Germline assignment: CDR1 LGHNA and CDR2 YNFKEQ. CDR3 length: 18 amino acids. The V end was cut by 0 bases, the J end by 4 bases, with 21 bases between. CDR3 nucleotide sequence: TGTGCCAGCAGCCAAGATGAGGAGCCGGGACTCTTGGGCACTGAAGCTTTCTTT. Translated, it gives CASSQDEEPGLLGTEAFF.

The chain joins TRBV4-1 to TRBJ1-5; TRBD1 is a possible D gene (6 bases). This CDR3 spans 17 amino acids. V gave up 6 bases and J gave up 5 bases, with 23 bases separating them. Germline assignment: CDR1 MGHRA and CDR2 YSYEKL. CDR3 protein: CASRPVLRRGIHQPQHF. CDR3 in DNA: TGCGCCAGCAGACCGGTCCTAAGAAGGGGGATTCATCAGCCCCAGCATTTT.

The gene calls are TRBV4-2 and TRBJ2-1, with D unresolved. V shed 4 bases and J shed 9 bases, with 10 bases lying between them. The germline CDR1 and CDR2 sequences are LGHNA and YNFKEQ. The CDR3 contains 12 residues. CDR3 residues: CASSRETREQFF. The CDR3 nucleotides read TGTGCCAGCAGCCGAGAGACCCGTGAGCAGTTCTTC.

The CDR3 DNA reads as TGTGCCAGCAGCCTGACATTGCCCGGGGAGCTGTTTTTT. Its translation is CASSLTLPGELFF. The chain recombines TRBV5-6 with TRBJ2-2; D uncertain. This CDR3 spans 13 amino acids. Germline CDR1 SGHDT, CDR2 YYEEEE. V was pared by 4 bases and J by 6 bases, with 10 bases between.

V and J are TRBV5-4 and TRBJ1-2; D is uncertain. Germline V gene lookup returns CDR1 SGHNT and CDR2 YYREEE (reference sequence). V lost 4 bases and J lost 0, with 19 bases in between. This CDR3 region has 17 residues. The CDR3 sequence: CASSTRTTPLTNYGYTF. CDR3 nucleotide sequence: TGTGCCAGCAGCACCCGGACCACCCCGCTTACTAACTATGGCTACACCTTC.

V gene TRBV5-4 combines with J gene TRBJ1-2; D is unresolved. V lost 2 bases and J 5 bases, leaving 10 bases between the germline ends. Looked up from germline, CDR1 is SGHNT and CDR2 is YYREEE (reference sequence). The CDR3 has 13 residues. CDR3 DNA sequence: TGTGCCAGCAGCTTCGGAGGATCTTATGGCTACACCTTC. Encoded protein: CASSFGGSYGYTF. Supplemented by reference TRBV5-4 and TRBJ1-2, the full variable domain reads ETGVTQSPTHLIKTRGQQVTLRCSSQSGHNTVSWYQQALGQGPQFIFQYYREEENGRGNFPPRFSGLQFPNYSSELNVNALELDDSALYLCASSFGGSYGYTFGSGTRLTVV.